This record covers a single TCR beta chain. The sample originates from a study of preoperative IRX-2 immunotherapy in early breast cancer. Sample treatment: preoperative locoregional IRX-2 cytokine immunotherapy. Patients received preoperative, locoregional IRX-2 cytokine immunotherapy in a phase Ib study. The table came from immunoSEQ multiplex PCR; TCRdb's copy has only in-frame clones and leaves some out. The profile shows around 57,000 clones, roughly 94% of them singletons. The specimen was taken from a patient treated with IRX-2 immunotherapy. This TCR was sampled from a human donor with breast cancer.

CDR3 region: CASSSDVLAGERIQYF. The CDR3 DNA sequence: TGTGCCAGCAGCTCGGACGTACTAGCGGGAGAGCGTATTCAGTACTTC. This chain uses TRBV7-9 with TRBJ2-4; 11 bases fit TRBD2. This CDR3 region has 16 residues. Germline trimming cut 4 bases from V and 10 bases from J; bases unmatched to any gene: 12. The germline V gene has CDR1 SEHNR and CDR2 FQNEAQ (reference sequence).